This TCR beta chain was recovered during a study of Ad26.COV2.S vaccination and SARS-CoV-2 variants. CDR3 length: 15 amino acids. The V and J ends lost 4 bases and 4 bases, in that order; junction bases with no gene match: 8. The assay was immunoSEQ multiplex PCR, and TCRdb's table has in-frame clones only and misses some. Among around 370,000 clones listed, about 92% were seen once. The source of this sequence is a human donor who had recovered from COVID-19. The sample in question was peripheral blood, obtained after recovery from COVID-19. V gene TRBV5-7 combines with J gene TRBJ2-3; TRBD2 matches at 8 bases. TRBV5-7 is marked as an open reading frame, function uncertain. CDR3 nucleotide sequence: TGTGCCAGCAGCGCCAATAGCGGGGAGCCAGATACGCAGTATTTT. Translation gives CASSANSGEPDTQYF.